The 26 T cell receptor beta chains presented below share a single source sample, sequenced in a study of CD8+ T cells in alopecia areata. This sample's treatment: oral pan-JAK inhibitor, 5-10 mg twice daily. cDNA serving as the sequencing template came from extracted, reverse transcribed RNA. Sequencing used immunoSEQ multiplex PCR; TCRdb keeps in-frame clones, though not all of them. This table holds a few hundred thousand clones, more than 30% found once. Sequencing used CD4+ T cells sorted from blood, obtained between weeks 30 and 35, from a patient treated with tofacitinib. The receptors were sampled from a human donor with alopecia areata.

CDR3 sequence reads: CAWSHWETSGEKLFF. The CDR3 coding sequence is TGTGCCTGGAGTCACTGGGAGACCTCCGGCGAAAAACTGTTTTTT. The chain carries TRBV30 and TRBJ1-4; D is unresolved. The V gene's germline CDR1 is GTSNPN and CDR2 SVGIG (reference sequence). CDR3 size: 15 residues. V dropped 2 bases and J dropped 8 bases, with 18 bases sitting between them.

This clone has just a few counts. J is TRBJ2-2 and V is TRBV30, with 10 bases identical to TRBD2. The CDR3 has 15 amino acids. Germline lookup yields CDR1 GTSNPN and CDR2 SVGIG (reference sequence). J lost 2 bases, V lost 3 bases, and 3 bases had no gene match. The CDR3 region is CAWRLAGANTGELFF. CDR3 nucleotide sequence: TGTGCCTGGAGGCTAGCGGGGGCTAACACCGGGGAGCTGTTTTTT.

This clone was counted only a few times. The V and J genes are TRBV5-1 and TRBJ1-2; TRBD1 aligns across 9 bases. This CDR3 is built from 14 residues. CDR1 SGHRS and CDR2 YFSETQ come from the germline V gene. V shed 0 bases, J shed 8 bases, and the junction held 5 bases outside the gene matches. The CDR3 nucleotides read TGCGCCAGCAGCTTGGAGGGACAGGGTTCCGGCTACACCTTC. It is translated as CASSLEGQGSGYTF.

The chain links TRBV4-1 to TRBJ2-5, with TRBD1 matching over 7 bases. CDR1 and CDR2 from the germline V gene are MGHRA and YSYEKL. The J segment lost 5 bases and the V segment lost 4 bases, leaving 4 bases of the junction unmatched. CDR3 size: 13 residues. The CDR3 DNA reads as TGCGCCAGCAGCCGGACAGGTGGCGAGACCCAGTACTTC. It translates to CASSRTGGETQYF.

J is TRBJ2-6 and V is TRBV7-8; no definite D call. CDR1 and CDR2 from the germline V gene are SGHVS and FQNEAQ. Trimming shortened V by 2 bases and J by 4 bases, and 6 bases separated the two germline ends. There are 14 residues in the CDR3. The CDR3 here is CASSLSSGANVLTF. Written as DNA, the CDR3 is TGTGCCAGCAGCTTATCATCCGGGGCCAACGTCCTGACTTTC.

In this sample, this clone turned up a few times. The CDR3 region has the DNA TGTGCCAGCAGTTACGGTCCGGGACAGGGCGTCGAGCAGTACTTC. This codes for CASSYGPGQGVEQYF. The gene calls are TRBV6-6 and TRBJ2-7; TRBD1 aligns across 9 bases. The CDR3 runs to 15 residues. J lost 6 bases, V lost 2 bases, and 8 bases had no gene match. CDR1 and CDR2 (germline): MNHNY, SVGAGI (reference sequence).

This clone was recorded a few times. The chain is built from TRBV29-1 and TRBJ2-6, with D possibly being TRBD1 (6 bases). The CDR3 contains 14 residues. Germline V gene data show CDR1 as SQVTM and CDR2 as ANQGSEA. V gave up 0 bases and J gave up 8 bases, with 11 bases separating them. The CDR3 spells CSVEDQQGTNVLTF. The CDR3 region has the DNA TGCAGCGTTGAAGATCAACAGGGAACCAACGTCCTGACTTTC. Filled out from reference TRBV29-1 and TRBJ2-6, the complete variable domain reads SAVISQKPSRDICQRGTSLTIQCQVDSQVTMMFWYRQQPGQSLTLIATANQGSEATYESGFVIDKFPISRPNLTFSTLTVSNMSPEDSSIYLCSVEDQQGTNVLTFGAGSRLTVL.

This clone was detected only a few times. The chain links TRBV5-1 to TRBJ2-5; D is unresolved. Trimming took 4 bases from V and 3 from J, leaving 13 bases between them. CDR1 SGHRS and CDR2 YFSETQ come from the germline V gene. The CDR3 consists of 14 residues. The CDR3 DNA reads as TGCGCCAGCAGCCCCGGACCGACGGAAGAGACCCAGTACTTC. As protein: CASSPGPTEETQYF.

This chain joins TRBV4-1 and TRBJ1-6, with 7 bases lining up with TRBD1. The germline V gene has CDR1 MGHRA and CDR2 YSYEKL. V lost 0 bases to trimming and J lost 9 bases; unmatched junction nucleotides: 11. The CDR3 has 17 amino acids. In DNA, the CDR3 is TGCGCCAGCAGCCAAGATCTTAGGGGGCGGGCCGGTTCACCCCTCCACTTT. Translated: CASSQDLRGRAGSPLHF.

CDR3 loop: CASSERRGKLRTEAFF. CDR3 in DNA: TGTGCCAGCAGTGAAAGGCGGGGGAAGCTAAGGACTGAAGCTTTCTTT. This sequence joins TRBV6-1 and TRBJ1-1, with a weak D call TRBD1 (5 bases). This CDR3 is 16 amino acids long. The V gene's germline CDR1 is MNHNS and CDR2 SASEGT. V dropped 2 bases and J dropped 5 bases, with 18 bases sitting between them.

This clone was detected only a few times. V gene TRBV30 combines with J gene TRBJ1-1; tentatively, D is TRBD1 (6 bases). V was shortened by 5 bases and J by 0 bases, with 10 bases between the two germline ends. Germline assignment: CDR1 GTSNPN and CDR2 SVGIG (reference sequence). CDR3 length: 13 amino acids. The CDR3 protein is CAWQGTLNTEAFF. CDR3 coding DNA: TGTGCCTGGCAGGGGACATTGAACACTGAAGCTTTCTTT. Supplemented by reference TRBV30 and TRBJ1-1, the full variable domain reads SQTIHQWPATLVQPVGSPLSLECTVEGTSNPNLYWYRQAAGRGLQLLFYSVGIGQISSEVPQNLSASRPQDRQFILSSKKLLLSDSGFYLCAWQGTLNTEAFFGQGTRLTVV.

The gene calls are TRBV13 and TRBJ1-2, with D perhaps matching TRBD1 (6 bases). CDR3 length: 16 residues. CDR1 and CDR2 from the germline V gene are PRHDT and FYEKMQ (reference sequence). V lost 4 bases and J lost 1, with 16 bases in between. As DNA, the CDR3 is TGTGCCAGCAGCTCTTATCTACAGGGAAATAACTATGGCTACACCTTC. Translated: CASSSYLQGNNYGYTF.

The chain recombines TRBV4-1 with TRBJ1-1; the D gene is possibly TRBD1 (5 bases). CDR1 MGHRA and CDR2 YSYEKL come from the germline V gene. The CDR3 covers 15 residues. The ends were cut back, 1 base at V and 8 bases at J, with 17 bases in the middle. The CDR3 protein is CASSQGGTGKREAFF. In nucleotides, the CDR3 is TGCGCCAGCAGCCAAGGGGGGACTGGCAAGAGGGAAGCTTTCTTT.

This chain connects TRBV9 to TRBJ1-4, with D uncertain. This CDR3 region has 14 residues. The germline CDR1 and CDR2 sequences are SGDLS and YYNGEE. Trimming removed 3 bases at V and 11 bases at J, with 17 bases between. The CDR3, as DNA: TGTGCCAGCAGCGGCACCCTTTTGGCGGGGAAACTGTTTTTT. This translates into CASSGTLLAGKLFF.

The CDR3 loop reads CARRRENTEAFF. The CDR3 coding sequence is TGTGCCCGCAGACGGGAGAACACTGAAGCTTTCTTT. The rearrangement joins TRBV30 to TRBJ1-1; D gene unclear. Trimming took off 8 bases at V and 1 base at J, with 11 bases between the two ends. CDR1 and CDR2 (germline): GTSNPN, SVGIG (reference sequence). This CDR3 region has 12 residues.

This chain uses TRBV30 with TRBJ2-7; tentative D call: TRBD1 (6 bases). V shed 2 bases and J shed 7 bases, with 30 bases lying between them. CDR1 GTSNPN and CDR2 SVGIG come from the germline V gene (reference sequence). The CDR3 loop spans 18 amino acids. In nucleotides, the CDR3 is TGTGCCTGGAGTAAACTACAATACCGGGACAACCCACCGGGGGAGCAGTACTTC. This sequence encodes CAWSKLQYRDNPPGEQYF. The entire variable domain, with the rest obtained from reference TRBV30 and TRBJ2-7, is as follows: SQTIHQWPATLVQPVGSPLSLECTVEGTSNPNLYWYRQAAGRGLQLLFYSVGIGQISSEVPQNLSASRPQDRQFILSSKKLLLSDSGFYLCAWSKLQYRDNPPGEQYFGPGTRLTVT.

Only a few counts were recorded for this clone. J is TRBJ1-2 and V is TRBV6-5; D remains unclear. The V and J ends lost 7 bases and 3 bases respectively, with 9 bases between them. This CDR3 is 12 amino acids long. Germline CDR1 MNHEY, CDR2 SVGAGI. CDR3 sequence reads: CASTPLDYGYTF. CDR3 nucleotide sequence: TGTGCCAGCACTCCCCTCGACTATGGCTACACCTTC.

The chain recombines TRBV6-1 with TRBJ2-7; TRBD2 might be the D (5 bases). V lost 10 bases to trimming and J lost 2 bases, with 18 bases between them. CDR3 length: 14 amino acids. The germline V gene has CDR1 MNHNS and CDR2 SASEGT. The CDR3 DNA follows: TGTGCCACCCACCGGGGTAGCCCAGCCTACGAGCAGTACTTC. Translated, it gives CATHRGSPAYEQYF.

The chain carries TRBV6-1 and TRBJ1-6; the D is unclear. The germline V and J ends were trimmed by 6 bases and 4 bases, with 13 bases remaining between them. The CDR3 totals 15 residues. Germline lookup yields CDR1 MNHNS and CDR2 SASEGT. The CDR3, as DNA: TGTGCCAGCAGCGCAGGAGCAGGATATAATTCACCCCTCCACTTT. This codes for CASSAGAGYNSPLHF.

This clone was seen more than once but under ten times. The chain has TRBV5-1 and TRBJ2-7; no clear D gene. There are 13 residues in the CDR3. CDR1 SGHRS and CDR2 YFSETQ come from the germline V gene. V was cut by 0 bases and J by 5 bases, with 9 bases left in between. The CDR3 region is CASSLGYADEQYF. CDR3 DNA: TGCGCCAGCAGCTTGGGGTACGCCGACGAGCAGTACTTC.

The chain employs TRBV4-1 and TRBJ2-1, with D hard to call. V lost 3 bases and J 8 bases, leaving 23 bases between the germline ends. This CDR3 contains 17 residues. Germline V gene sequence: CDR1 MGHRA, CDR2 YSYEKL. The CDR3 loop is CASSHLPGPKTSHEQFF. DNA of the CDR3: TGCGCCAGCAGCCATTTGCCGGGTCCTAAAACGTCGCATGAGCAGTTCTTC.

This clone showed up just once. The chain uses TRBV9 and TRBJ2-7; a possible D gene is TRBD2 (6 bases). Trimming took 2 bases from V and 7 from J, leaving 16 bases between them. CDR3 length: 14 residues. Per the germline V gene, CDR1 is SGDLS and CDR2 is YYNGEE. The CDR3 protein is CASSVRQGGVEQYF. CDR3 DNA sequence: TGTGCCAGCAGCGTTAGGCAGGGAGGAGTTGAGCAGTACTTC.

This clone has just a few counts. This chain's CDR3 is CASSPGGRGHNEQFF. The CDR3 nucleotides are TGTGCCAGCAGTCCAGGGGGAAGAGGACACAATGAGCAGTTCTTC. This sequence joins TRBV7-9 and TRBJ2-1, with TRBD1 matching over 7 bases. V was pared by 6 bases and J by 5 bases, with 10 bases of the junction left unmatched. The length of the CDR3 is 15 residues. CDR1 and CDR2 (germline): SEHNR, FQNEAQ (reference sequence). The whole variable domain, remainder taken from reference TRBV7-9 and TRBJ2-1, is DTGVSQNPRHKITKRGQNVTFRCDPISEHNRLYWYRQTLGQGPEFLTYFQNEAQLEKSRLLSDRFSAERPKGSFSTLEIQRTEQGDSAMYLCASSPGGRGHNEQFFGPGTRLTVL.

V is TRBV7-9 and J is TRBJ2-5; TRBD2 might be the D (6 bases). Trimming pared 5 bases from V and 2 bases from J, leaving 15 bases between. CDR1 is SEHNR and CDR2 is FQNEAQ in the germline V gene (reference sequence). This CDR3 region has 15 residues. The chain's CDR3 is CASSASSVPQETQYF. The DNA of the CDR3 is TGTGCCAGCAGCGCATCTAGCGTACCTCAAGAGACCCAGTACTTC.

This chain uses TRBV7-9 with TRBJ1-1; D might be TRBD1 (6 bases). Trimming pared 5 bases from V and 12 bases from J, leaving 16 bases between. Per the germline V gene, CDR1 is SEHNR and CDR2 is FQNEAQ (reference sequence). This CDR3 contains 12 residues. The CDR3 bases are TGTGCCAGCAGCCCTCAGGGAGGGACAACTTTCTTT. It yields the protein CASSPQGGTTFF.

This clone was observed a handful of times. The CDR3: CAWSGDGRNEQFF. CDR3 coding DNA: TGTGCCTGGAGTGGCGACGGACGCAATGAGCAGTTCTTC. The chain employs TRBV30 and TRBJ2-1; no reliable D call. Deletions cut 1 base from V and 6 bases from J, with 10 bases between. The germline V gene encodes CDR1 GTSNPN and CDR2 SVGIG (reference sequence). The CDR3 is 13 residues long.